This TCR beta chain was identified during a study of T cell changes during pregnancy in multiple sclerosis. The assay was immunoSEQ multiplex PCR, and TCRdb's table has in-frame clones only and misses some. The sample includes about 85,000 clones, approximately 91% of them seen just once. The CDR3 has 15 residues. V was pared by 3 bases and J by 2 bases, with 3 bases of the junction left unmatched. From germline, CDR1 is SGHAT and CDR2 FQDESV (reference sequence). The clonotype comes from a female donor with multiple sclerosis, enrolled in a pregnancy study. The chain joins TRBV11-1 to TRBJ2-3; 9 bases match TRBD2. The specimen was peripheral blood, collected in the first trimester of pregnancy. The DNA of the CDR3 is TGTGCCAGCAGCTTGGCTAGCGGGAACACAGATACGCAGTATTTT. Amino acids: CASSLASGNTDTQYF.